This record covers a single T cell receptor (beta chain). No antigen is known for it. The table came from immunoSEQ multiplex PCR; TCRdb's copy has only in-frame clones and leaves some out. This table holds around 220,000 clones, approximately 86% found once. The sample is drawn from a study of cytomegalovirus exposure and HLA in healthy donors. The study, taken as a whole, reports: One later analysis, an examination of the 90 to 150 validation repertoires, found that first-cohort TCR clusters tended to co-occur in them. Per published reports, the classifier diagnosed cytomegalovirus status with high specificity and sensitivity. Rarity characterized most TCR sequences, yet some public TCRs appeared in many donors. It was 150 to 200 TCR beta chains that were listed as cytomegalovirus-associated.

Trimming at V came to 6 bases and at J to 6 bases, leaving 9 bases not matched to a gene. The germline CDR1 and CDR2 sequences are KGHSH and LQKENI. The CDR3 loop spans 15 amino acids. The source material was PBMCs. This receptor was obtained from a woman aged 18 to 35 in good health and CMV-seronegative. V gene TRBV18 combines with J gene TRBJ2-1; 9 nucleotides agree with TRBD2. The CDR3 loop reads CASSFIAGVGNEQFF. The CDR3 nucleotides are TGTGCCAGCTCGTTCATAGCGGGAGTGGGCAATGAGCAGTTCTTC.